This entry concerns a single T cell receptor beta chain. TCRdb reprocessed the 5' RACE reads with MiXCR, giving one entry per CDR3 protein. The sample lists nearly 250,000 distinct CDR3 sequences; just over 15% were seen once. The data were obtained in a study of T-cell memory formation after mild COVID-19. Per germline, CDR1 MNHEY and CDR2 SMNVEV (reference sequence). V dropped 5 bases and J dropped 4; count of bases not matched to a gene: 10. CDR3 length: 15 amino acids. Sequencing input: PBMCs or a T cell subset sorted from them (not recorded which). The chain uses TRBV27 and TRBJ1-2; 7 nucleotides agree with TRBD1. The TCR was taken from an adult woman who had mild COVID-19 (a few samples of this study predate the infection). Cell type and time point are not known. CDR3 protein: CASSPVSGTAYGYTF. CDR3 nucleotides: TGTGCCAGCAGTCCCGTATCCGGGACAGCCTATGGCTACACCTTC.